These 19 T cell receptor beta chains share one sample of origin, sequenced in a study of cytomegalovirus exposure and HLA in healthy donors. 60 Vbeta and 13 Jbeta primers were used in PCR. The table came from immunoSEQ multiplex PCR; TCRdb's copy has only in-frame clones and leaves some out. In the table there are 79,000 or so clones, more than 65% of which are singletons. The sample comprised PBMCs. These receptors were obtained from a woman between 40 and 55 years old in good health and CMV-seropositive.

The J gene is TRBJ1-2, the V gene TRBV5-1, with TRBD1 as a possible D gene (6 bases). CDR1 is SGHRS, CDR2 YFSETQ, per germline. This CDR3 is 17 amino acids long. Trimming stripped 0 bases from V and 1 base from J, with 16 bases between. CDR3: CASSLDPDSYLNYGYTF. CDR3 nucleotide sequence: TGCGCCAGCAGCTTGGATCCGGACAGTTACCTTAACTATGGCTACACCTTC.

The chain recombines TRBV7-8 with TRBJ2-1, with 10 bases fitting TRBD2. Germline trimming cut 6 bases from V and 10 bases from J; bases unmatched to any gene: 15. Germline V lookup: CDR1 SGHVS, CDR2 FQNEAQ. The CDR3 sequence is 16 residues long. In nucleotides, the CDR3 is TGTGCCAGCAGAAGGCCGGGGACTAGCGCCAATCGGGAGCAGTTCTTC. Protein: CASRRPGTSANREQFF.

This chain connects TRBV6-5 to TRBJ1-1; D gene unclear. Trimming stripped 1 base from V and 4 bases from J, with 10 bases between. The germline V gene has CDR1 MNHEY and CDR2 SVGAGI. The CDR3 length is 14 residues. The CDR3 protein is CASSYFLFSTEAFF. DNA for the CDR3: TGTGCCAGCAGTTACTTTTTGTTTAGCACTGAAGCTTTCTTT.

The chain combines TRBV7-2 with TRBJ1-1, with 7 bases matching TRBD1. Per the germline V gene, CDR1 is SGHTA and CDR2 is FQGNSA. The CDR3 contains 15 residues. The V segment lost 2 bases and the J segment 5 bases; nucleotides outside the gene matches: 8. The CDR3 DNA is TGTGCCAGCAGCTTACAAGAGGGGGCAGGAACTGAAGCTTTCTTT. Translation gives CASSLQEGAGTEAFF. Complete variable domain (other parts from reference TRBV7-2 and TRBJ1-1): GAGVSQSPSNKVTEKGKDVELRCDPISGHTALYWYRQSLGQGLEFLIYFQGNSAPDKSGLPSDRFSAERTGGSVSTLTIQRTQQEDSAVYLCASSLQEGAGTEAFFGQGTRLTVV.

This clone was seen a single time. The rearrangement links TRBV9 to TRBJ2-7, with 10 bases fitting TRBD2. CDR1 is SGDLS and CDR2 is YYNGEE in the germline V gene. Germline trimming cut 0 bases from V and 6 bases from J; bases unmatched to any gene: 0. CDR3 length: 13 amino acids. The DNA for the CDR3 is TGTGCCAGCAGCGTAGCTAGCGGGAGCGAGCAGTACTTC. Translated, it gives CASSVASGSEQYF.

The J gene is TRBJ1-5, the V gene TRBV5-5, with D unclear. CDR1 SGHKS and CDR2 YYEKEE come from the germline V gene (reference sequence). V lost 0 bases to trimming and J lost 2 bases, with 15 bases between them. The CDR3 loop spans 17 amino acids. The CDR3 region has the DNA TGTGCCAGCAGCTTGGGTAATGCGGTACGACGCAATCAGCCCCAGCATTTT. Its protein product is CASSLGNAVRRNQPQHF.

CDR3 region: CASSPSWLAEETQYF. The CDR3 DNA reads as TGTGCCAGCAGCCCCTCGTGGCTAGCGGAAGAGACCCAGTACTTC. The chain links TRBV6-1 to TRBJ2-5; 7 nucleotides line up with TRBD2. CDR1 MNHNS and CDR2 SASEGT come from the germline V gene. The CDR3 loop spans 15 amino acids. Trimming at V came to 6 bases and at J to 3 bases, leaving 10 bases not matched to a gene.

This clone was detected a few times. This sequence joins TRBV6-1 and TRBJ2-1, with 8 bases lining up with TRBD2. CDR1 and CDR2 from the germline V gene are MNHNS and SASEGT. This CDR3 has 15 residues. The ends lost 6 bases at V and 6 bases at J; junction bases unmatched: 10. CDR3 coding DNA: TGTGCCAGCAGCCTTTTGCGGGAGGCGGGCAATGAGCAGTTCTTC. This sequence encodes CASSLLREAGNEQFF.

The chain links TRBV4-1 to TRBJ1-4, with 7 bases that match TRBD1. The CDR3 has 16 amino acids. The germline CDR1 and CDR2 sequences are MGHRA and YSYEKL. The V segment lost 1 base and the J segment 5 bases; nucleotides outside the gene matches: 7. CDR3 nucleotide sequence: TGCGCCAGCAGCCAAGTCTCGTGGACAGGCAATGAAAAACTGTTTTTT. It encodes CASSQVSWTGNEKLFF.

This clone occurred a few times. This chain connects TRBV28 to TRBJ1-1; the D is unclear. The CDR3 extends over 13 amino acids. Germline V lookup: CDR1 MDHEN, CDR2 SYDVKM. Trimming cost V 6 bases and J 1 base, with 9 bases left between them. The CDR3 sequence: CASSWRGNTEAFF. The CDR3 DNA is TGTGCCAGCAGCTGGCGGGGGAACACTGAAGCTTTCTTT.

This chain links TRBV14 with TRBJ2-3, with 10 bases identical to TRBD2. The CDR3 length is 17 residues. V was clipped by 2 bases and J by 7 bases; unmatched bases: 12. CDR1 and CDR2 from the germline V gene are SGHDN and FVKESK. The CDR3 nucleotides read TGTGCCAGCAGCCAAACGAGCGGGGGGGCGAAGGGGAATACGCAGTATTTT. Translation: CASSQTSGGAKGNTQYF.

This clone showed up just once. The chain has TRBV4-3 and TRBJ2-5, with 8 bases that match TRBD1. V lost 1 base and J lost 3; bases outside the gene matches: 4. Germline CDR1 reads LGHNA; CDR2 reads YSLEER. CDR3 length: 15 residues. CDR3 nucleotide sequence: TGCGCCAGCAGCCAAGTATCACAGGGGGAAGAGACCCAGTACTTC. This gives the protein CASSQVSQGEETQYF.

The chain joins TRBV5-1 to TRBJ2-2; a possible D gene is TRBD2 (5 bases). V was shortened by 0 bases and J by 6 bases, with 15 bases between the two germline ends. Per the germline V gene, CDR1 is SGHRS and CDR2 is YFSETQ. The CDR3 is 16 residues long. CDR3 in DNA: TGCGCCAGCAGCTTGGAAGGCGGGCGCATCGCCGGGGAGCTGTTTTTT. This encodes CASSLEGGRIAGELFF.

This chain joins TRBV7-2 and TRBJ1-4; TRBD1 agrees at 7 bases. The length of the CDR3 is 14 residues. Per the germline V gene, CDR1 is SGHTA and CDR2 is FQGNSA. The J segment lost 7 bases and the V segment lost 5 bases, leaving 7 bases of the junction unmatched. CDR3 sequence reads: CASSAATGAEKLFF. The DNA of the CDR3 is TGTGCCAGCAGCGCCGCTACAGGGGCTGAAAAACTGTTTTTT.

J is TRBJ1-5 and V is TRBV19; 7 bases line up with TRBD1. The CDR3 runs 14 residues. From germline, CDR1 is LNHDA and CDR2 SQIVND (reference sequence). Losses at the gene ends were 5 bases for V and 6 bases for J; bases not matched to a gene: 7. The CDR3 spells CASSARQGIQPQHF. CDR3 in DNA: TGTGCCAGTAGTGCACGACAGGGTATTCAGCCCCAGCATTTT.

The CDR3 protein is CASSWGGQGRNYGYTF. The DNA for the CDR3 is TGTGCCAGCAGCTGGGGGGGACAGGGACGGAACTATGGCTACACCTTC. V is TRBV5-6 and J is TRBJ1-2; TRBD1 agrees at 9 bases. J was trimmed by 2 bases and V by 3 bases; bases with no gene match: 8. The germline V gene has CDR1 SGHDT and CDR2 YYEEEE. CDR3 length: 16 residues.

The chain recombines TRBV18 with TRBJ1-2; 7 nucleotides line up with TRBD1. Trimming at V came to 6 bases and at J to 6 bases, leaving 10 bases not matched to a gene. Germline CDR1 reads KGHSH; CDR2 reads LQKENI. The CDR3 sequence is 14 residues long. The CDR3 coding sequence is TGTGCCAGCTCGTCCGGGACAGCTGTCAATGGCTACACCTTC. Its protein is CASSSGTAVNGYTF.

This chain joins TRBV27 and TRBJ1-1, with D unclear. Germline V gene sequence: CDR1 MNHEY, CDR2 SMNVEV (reference sequence). Trimming left V 5 bases short and J 0 bases short, with 10 bases between. CDR3 length equals 14 residues. CDR3 protein: CASSPGAVNTEAFF. CDR3 nucleotide sequence: TGTGCCAGCAGTCCCGGTGCCGTGAACACTGAAGCTTTCTTT.

This clone was detected only once. The rearrangement links TRBV11-1 to TRBJ1-6; D is ambiguous. Trimming stripped 2 bases from V and 7 bases from J, with 15 bases between. The CDR3 has 16 amino acids. Germline values: CDR1 SGHAT, CDR2 FQDESV (reference sequence). CDR3 amino acids: CASSLSSGEGNSPLHF. CDR3 in DNA: TGTGCCAGCAGCTTATCTTCCGGGGAAGGGAATTCACCCCTCCACTTT.